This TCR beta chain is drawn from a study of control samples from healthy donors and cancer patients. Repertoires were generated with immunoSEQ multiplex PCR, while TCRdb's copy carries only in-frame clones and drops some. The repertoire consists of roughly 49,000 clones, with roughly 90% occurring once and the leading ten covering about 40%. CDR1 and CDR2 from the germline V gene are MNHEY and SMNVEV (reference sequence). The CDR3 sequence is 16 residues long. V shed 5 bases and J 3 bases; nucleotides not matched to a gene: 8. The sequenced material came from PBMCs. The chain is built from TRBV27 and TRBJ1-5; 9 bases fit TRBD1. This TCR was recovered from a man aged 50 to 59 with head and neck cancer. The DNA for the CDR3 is TGTGCCAGCAGTCCAAGACAGGGGGGATTCAATCAGCCCCAGCATTTT. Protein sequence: CASSPRQGGFNQPQHF.